Included here is one T cell receptor (beta chain) sequence, with context. The antigen is not known. This record comes from a study of CD8 T cells in ankylosing spondylitis. The study, taken as a whole, reports: Ankylosing spondylitis blood appeared to carry a characteristic TCR beta motif of several highly homologous variants.

Via MiXCR, TCRdb re-called the 5' RACE reads, giving one row per CDR3 protein. The table shows about 540,000 distinct CDR3 sequences, with 9.5% to 15% occurring only once. CDR1 is WSHSY, CDR2 SAAADI, per germline. V shed 5 bases and J shed 8 bases, with 15 bases lying between them. CDR3 size: 13 residues. This TCR was sampled from a male donor with ankylosing spondylitis. V and J are TRBV10-2 and TRBJ1-1; a possible D gene is TRBD1 (5 bases). Sequenced material: blood, either unsorted or a sorted T cell fraction (not recorded which). CDR3 residues: CASSHRDGHEAFF. In nucleotides, the CDR3 is TGCGCCAGCAGTCATAGGGACGGTCACGAAGCTTTCTTT.